This T cell receptor (beta chain) was found in a study of blood T cell repertoires in COVID-19. Here immunoSEQ multiplex PCR was the method, and the copy in TCRdb shows in-frame clones only, minus some. The sample includes approximately 97,000 clones, 87% of them seen just once. This clone was recorded a few times. The CDR3 extends over 16 amino acids. Trimming took 4 bases from V and 7 from J; bases not matched to a gene: 15. Germline values: CDR1 ENHRY, CDR2 SYGVKD. This clonotype was sampled from a woman aged 45 to 65 with COVID-19, enrolled during active disease. The rearrangement joins TRBV10-3 to TRBJ1-2, with 7 bases aligning to TRBD1. Sequenced material: peripheral blood. CDR3 in amino acids: CAISGPQGTDFGGYTF. The CDR3 nucleotides read TGTGCCATCAGTGGCCCTCAAGGGACAGACTTTGGTGGCTACACCTTC.